These 16 T cell receptor beta chains came from one sample sequenced in a study of T cell responses to AZD1222 COVID-19 vaccine. Data came from immunoSEQ multiplex PCR; TCRdb stores just in-frame clones and leaves some out. The repertoire holds about 140,000 clones, with approximately 91% as singletons. Sample: peripheral blood, taken on day 0 of AZD1222 vaccination. The receptors come from an adult in good health.

CDR3 residues: CASSPVTGRGGYTF. CDR3 sequence (DNA): TGTGCCAGCAGTCCCGTTACAGGGAGGGGTGGCTACACCTTC. This chain joins TRBV6-5 and TRBJ1-2, with D perhaps matching TRBD1 (6 bases). V was cut by 5 bases and J by 7 bases, with 17 bases left in between. The germline V gene has CDR1 MNHEY and CDR2 SVGAGI. The CDR3 covers 14 residues.

This rearrangement joins TRBV4-1 to TRBJ1-1, with a tentative D call TRBD1 (5 bases). The CDR3 is 14 residues long. The ends were cut back, 8 bases at V and 1 base at J, with 14 bases in the middle. Per germline, CDR1 MGHRA and CDR2 YSYEKL. CDR3 sequence: CASREGYRNTEAFF. CDR3 DNA sequence: TGCGCCAGCCGTGAGGGGTACAGGAACACTGAAGCTTTCTTT.

The chain uses TRBV7-9 and TRBJ2-2; 9 nucleotides agree with TRBD2. This CDR3 region has 16 residues. Germline-derived CDR1 and CDR2 are SEHNR and FQNEAQ (reference sequence). After removal of 6 bases from V and 0 bases from J, the junction contained 5 bases not matched to a gene. CDR3 in amino acids: CASSKTSGSNTGELFF. CDR3 DNA: TGTGCCAGCAGTAAGACTAGCGGATCGAACACCGGGGAGCTGTTTTTT.

The chain recombines TRBV5-4 with TRBJ1-6; weak D call: TRBD1 (5 bases). Germline-derived CDR1 and CDR2 are SGHNT and YYREEE (reference sequence). Trimming shortened V by 4 bases and J by 7 bases, and 18 bases separated the two germline ends. The CDR3 covers 16 residues. CDR3 sequence: CASSPGEPGPNSPLHF. CDR3 nucleotides: TGTGCCAGCAGCCCCGGGGAACCGGGACCGAATTCACCCCTCCACTTT.

The chain recombines TRBV6-5 with TRBJ1-4; the D gene is possibly TRBD1 (6 bases). Germline V gene sequence: CDR1 MNHEY, CDR2 SVGAGI. CDR3 length: 14 amino acids. Trimming shortened V by 6 bases and J by 4 bases, and 12 bases separated the two germline ends. For the CDR3, the DNA is TGTGCCAGCAGCCGAACAGGGATTAATGAAAAACTGTTTTTT. As protein: CASSRTGINEKLFF.

The sample holds a few counts of this clone. The gene calls are TRBV3-1 (or the pseudogene TRBV3-2) and TRBJ2-7; 12 bases fit TRBD1. The CDR3 sequence is 16 residues long. V lost 3 bases, J lost 3 bases, and 6 bases stayed unmatched. Germline assignment: CDR1 LGHDT and CDR2 YNNKEL (reference sequence). The CDR3 nucleotides read TGTGCCAGCAGCCATGGGACAGGGGGCGGCGGCTACGAGCAGTACTTC. Its protein is CASSHGTGGGGYEQYF.

This clone was recorded only once. The rearrangement joins TRBV30 to TRBJ1-1; D not resolved. V was shortened by 4 bases and J by 7 bases, with 7 bases between the two germline ends. The CDR3 has 10 residues. Germline assignment: CDR1 GTSNPN and CDR2 SVGIG (reference sequence). The CDR3 coding sequence is TGTGCCTGGATAGGGTTTGAAGCTTTCTTT. Amino acids: CAWIGFEAFF.

V gene TRBV6-5 combines with J gene TRBJ2-7, with a weak D call TRBD1 (6 bases). Germline-derived CDR1 and CDR2 are MNHEY and SVGAGI. This CDR3 has 14 residues. The V gene lost 7 bases and the J gene lost 3 bases, with 16 bases spanning the gap. The CDR3 here is CASNPRQVIYEQYF. The CDR3 DNA reads as TGTGCCAGCAACCCGCGACAGGTTATCTACGAGCAGTACTTC.

This chain uses TRBV27 with TRBJ1-5; no clear D. Trimming took off 0 bases at V and 1 base at J, with 13 bases between the two ends. The CDR3 extends over 17 amino acids. CDR1 is MNHEY, CDR2 SMNVEV, per germline (reference sequence). CDR3 protein: CASSLSSAGLSNQPQHF. DNA for the CDR3: TGTGCCAGCAGTTTATCGTCGGCAGGCCTCAGCAATCAGCCCCAGCATTTT.

This chain uses TRBV27 with TRBJ2-1; D possibly corresponds to TRBD2 (7 bases). The V and J ends lost 2 bases and 7 bases respectively, with 15 bases between them. The CDR3 consists of 15 residues. Germline V gives CDR1 MNHEY, CDR2 SMNVEV (reference sequence). The CDR3 spells CASSLRGAEVNEQFF. In nucleotides, the CDR3 is TGTGCCAGCAGTTTACGGGGGGCGGAGGTGAATGAGCAGTTCTTC.

This clone appeared once. The chain joins TRBV5-1 to TRBJ2-1; 9 bases are shared with TRBD1. The CDR3 runs to 16 residues. The V gene end was trimmed by 1 base and the J gene end by 8 bases; junction bases not matched to a gene: 10. Germline lookup yields CDR1 SGHRS and CDR2 YFSETQ. CDR3 region: CASSLHRTGETDEQFF. The CDR3 bases are TGCGCCAGCAGCTTGCATCGGACAGGGGAGACGGATGAGCAGTTCTTC.

The genes are TRBV5-1 and TRBJ1-2; no clear D gene. This CDR3 spans 12 amino acids. CDR1 is SGHRS, CDR2 YFSETQ, per germline. Trimming pared 0 bases from V and 7 bases from J, leaving 7 bases between. The CDR3 DNA is TGCGCCAGCAGCTTGGGGTACGGTGGCTACACCTTC. Translating gives CASSLGYGGYTF.

The rearrangement links TRBV4-2 to TRBJ2-1, with 7 bases aligning to TRBD2. Trimming removed 5 bases from V and 6 bases from J; junction bases left unmatched: 16. CDR3 size: 17 residues. Germline CDR1 is LGHNA and CDR2 is YNFKEQ. In nucleotides, the CDR3 is TGTGCCAGCAGCGAAGGGGAGACTAGCCCCGAGGGCAATGAGCAGTTCTTC. It codes for CASSEGETSPEGNEQFF.

J is TRBJ2-3 and V is TRBV2, with 10 bases lining up with TRBD2. J gave up 9 bases and V 6 bases, and 15 bases lay outside the gene matches. Germline V gene data show CDR1 as SNHLY and CDR2 as FYNNEI. CDR3 size: 16 residues. CDR3 in amino acids: CASSGLGEAGGQTQYF. The DNA of the CDR3 is TGTGCCAGCAGCGGTCTTGGAGAAGCGGGAGGGCAGACGCAGTATTTT.

V and J are TRBV10-3 and TRBJ2-5; TRBD2 aligns across 13 bases. The CDR3 totals 18 residues. V lost 11 bases and J lost 5; bases outside the gene matches: 20. From germline, CDR1 is ENHRY and CDR2 SYGVKD. CDR3 amino acids: CAALSTGLAGARRETQYF. The CDR3 DNA reads TGTGCCGCTCTCTCCACCGGACTAGCGGGGGCCCGAAGGGAGACCCAGTACTTC.

This clone was picked up a small number of times. The CDR3 reads CARSHILERETQYF. The CDR3 bases are TGTGCCAGAAGCCATATACTAGAAAGGGAGACCCAGTACTTC. The chain carries TRBV7-5 and TRBJ2-5; whether TRBD2, the table's D call, matches the DNA was not checked. TRBV7-5 is flagged as a pseudogene. The CDR3 totals 14 residues.